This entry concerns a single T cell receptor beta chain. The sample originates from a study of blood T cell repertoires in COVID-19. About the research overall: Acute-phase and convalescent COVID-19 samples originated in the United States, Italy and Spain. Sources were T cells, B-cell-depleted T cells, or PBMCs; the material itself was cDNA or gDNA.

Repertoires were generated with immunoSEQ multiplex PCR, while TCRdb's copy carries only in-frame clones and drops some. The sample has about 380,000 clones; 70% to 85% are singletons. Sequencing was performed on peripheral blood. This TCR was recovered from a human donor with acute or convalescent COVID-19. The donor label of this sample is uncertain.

CDR3 in DNA: TGTGCCAGCAGCAGAGGCGGACAGAAGGCTAACTATGGCTACACCTTC. Translating gives CASSRGGQKANYGYTF. This chain links TRBV28 with TRBJ1-2; perhaps TRBD1 as D (6 bases). Trimming pared 6 bases from V and 0 bases from J, leaving 17 bases between. This CDR3 comprises 16 residues. CDR1 is MDHEN and CDR2 is SYDVKM in the germline V gene.